This T cell receptor beta chain was documented in a study of T cell clonality in common variable immunodeficiency. The table came from immunoSEQ multiplex PCR; TCRdb's copy has only in-frame clones and leaves some out. The sample holds some 80,000 clones, and no clone turns up only once. This clone has ten or more counts. Antigen specificity is unknown. The read terminates 3 residues ahead of where the CDR3 ends, so the germline J gene completes it. Each donor provided about 5 to 8.5 ml of heparinized whole blood. CDR1 and CDR2 from the germline V gene are WNHNN and SYGVQD (reference sequence). The CDR3 totals 17 residues. V lost 9 bases and J lost 5; bases outside the gene matches: 20. Study results and limitations: Fewer deletions and N-nucleotide insertions were reportedly seen in common variable immunodeficiency TCR beta sequences. CVID subjects had higher TCRbeta clonality than healthy controls, most marked in about a third.

The receptor comes from a person aged 18 to 75 in good health. The rearrangement uses TRBV10-1 and TRBJ2-3; 7 positions agree with TRBD1. The sample comprised peripheral blood mononuclear cells. The sequenced part of the CDR3 DNA is TGCGCCAGGATCAGAAATAGAGGGACAGCGCGCATAGATACG. Its protein product is CARIRNRGTARIDT. The whole CDR3 reads CARIRNRGTARIDTQYF.